These 20 T cell receptor beta chains came from one sample sequenced in a study of CD8+ T cells in alopecia areata. Following RNA extraction, reverse transcription yielded cDNA that acted as the sequencing template. Here immunoSEQ multiplex PCR was the method, and the copy in TCRdb shows in-frame clones only, minus some. Here the sample spans fewer than 150,000 clones, roughly 80% being singletons. Treatment described: oral pan-JAK inhibitor, 5-10 mg twice daily. The sequencing used CD8+ T cells sorted from blood, collected at week 4, from a patient treated with tofacitinib. The receptors derive from a human donor with alopecia areata.

The rearrangement links TRBV2 to TRBJ2-7, with a tentative D call TRBD2 (6 bases). This CDR3 is 17 amino acids long. V lost 7 bases and J 3 bases, leaving 25 bases between the germline ends. Germline-derived CDR1 and CDR2 are SNHLY and FYNNEI. CDR3 DNA sequence: TGTGCCAGCACACAAGCTCCGGAGGGACCGCCACTCTACGAGCAGTACTTC. The encoded protein is CASTQAPEGPPLYEQYF.

The chain couples TRBV4-1 to TRBJ1-6; D unclear. The CDR3 spans 13 residues. Trimming stripped 4 bases from V and 5 bases from J, with 6 bases between. Looked up from germline, CDR1 is MGHRA and CDR2 is YSYEKL. DNA for the CDR3: TGCGCCAGCAGCCCGGGAGATAATTCACCCCTCCACTTT. Translated, it gives CASSPGDNSPLHF.

This clone was counted a single time. V usage is TRBV29-1 and J usage is TRBJ1-4; 7 bases align to TRBD1. The CDR3 runs to 14 residues. The junction had 6 bases not matched to a gene; V was cut back by 4 bases and J by 4 bases. Germline V gene data show CDR1 as SQVTM and CDR2 as ANQGSEA. DNA of the CDR3: TGCAGCGTTGTGGTCGCAGGGGGTAATGAAAAACTGTTTTTT. It specifies CSVVVAGGNEKLFF.

Regarding this clone: This same CDR3 is encoded by further DNA sequences in the sample. The V call is TRBV27, the J call TRBJ2-7; possibly TRBD1 or TRBD2 for D (6 bases each). This CDR3 is 14 amino acids long. CDR1 is MNHEY and CDR2 is SMNVEV in the germline V gene (reference sequence). The V end lost 3 bases, the J end lost 2 bases, and 11 bases lay between the germline ends. The CDR3: CASSFGGTTYEQYF. The CDR3 region has the DNA TGTGCCAGCAGTTTTGGGGGGACAACCTACGAGCAGTACTTC.

J is TRBJ2-3 and V is TRBV27; 10 positions agree with TRBD1. Germline CDR1 is MNHEY and CDR2 is SMNVEV (reference sequence). With 6 bases clipped from V and 2 bases from J, the junction kept 14 bases outside the gene matches. CDR3 length: 18 residues. In DNA, the CDR3 is TGTGCCAGCAGCCGAGGCGCCGGGACAGGGGAACCCACAGATACGCAGTATTTT. Amino acids: CASSRGAGTGEPTDTQYF.

The chain employs TRBV6-5 and TRBJ2-1; D might be TRBD2 (6 bases). Trimming removed 4 bases from V and 6 bases from J, with 16 bases in between. Germline-derived CDR1 and CDR2 are MNHEY and SVGAGI. This CDR3 contains 15 residues. As DNA, the CDR3 is TGTGCCAGCAGTTCCCCGGGACCGGGAGTCAATGAGCAGTTCTTC. It yields the protein CASSSPGPGVNEQFF.

This chain joins TRBV6-6 and TRBJ2-3, with 9 bases lining up with TRBD1. Germline CDR1 MNHNY, CDR2 SVGAGI (reference sequence). The trim removed 7 bases at V and 5 bases at J, leaving 4 bases unmatched. The length of the CDR3 is 13 residues. CDR3 in DNA: TGTGCCAGCACGGGACAGGGTCAAGATACGCAGTATTTT. Translating gives CASTGQGQDTQYF.

This chain connects TRBV10-2 to TRBJ2-1, with a weak D call TRBD1 (5 bases). The V gene lost 9 bases and the J gene lost 5 bases, with 17 bases spanning the gap. The CDR3 covers 14 residues. In germline, CDR1 is WSHSY, CDR2 SAAADI. The CDR3 coding sequence is TGCGCCAGTTGTAAGACAGACCGAAACAATGAGCAGTTCTTC. Its translation is CASCKTDRNNEQFF.

This chain uses TRBV5-6 with TRBJ2-5; 12 positions match TRBD1. Germline values: CDR1 SGHDT, CDR2 YYEEEE. V dropped 0 bases and J dropped 5; count of bases not matched to a gene: 5. The CDR3 contains 16 residues. The CDR3 region is CASSLAGTGGRETQYF. The CDR3 DNA reads TGTGCCAGCAGCTTGGCAGGGACAGGGGGCAGGGAGACCCAGTACTTC.

DNA of the CDR3: TGTGCCAGCAGCCCAGGGGGGAGCTCCTACGAGCAGTACTTC. It is translated as CASSPGGSSYEQYF. V and J are TRBV5-6 and TRBJ2-7, with D perhaps matching TRBD1 (7 bases). The CDR3 sequence is 14 residues long. CDR1 SGHDT and CDR2 YYEEEE come from the germline V gene. Trimming shortened V by 4 bases and J by 0 bases, and 11 bases separated the two germline ends. The complete variable domain, with remaining parts taken from reference TRBV5-6 and TRBJ2-7, reads DAGVTQSPTHLIKTRGQQVTLRCSPKSGHDTVSWYQQALGQGPQFIFQYYEEEERQRGNFPDRFSGHQFPNYSSELNVNALLLGDSALYLCASSPGGSSYEQYFGPGTRLTVT.

This clone has a handful of counts. The chain carries TRBV7-9 and TRBJ2-5; 12 bases agree with TRBD2. The J segment lost 1 base and the V segment lost 5 bases, leaving 5 bases of the junction unmatched. The germline CDR1 and CDR2 sequences are SEHNR and FQNEAQ (reference sequence). This CDR3 spans 16 amino acids. CDR3 in amino acids: CASSLTSGGFQETQYF. DNA of the CDR3: TGTGCCAGCAGCCTGACTAGCGGGGGTTTCCAAGAGACCCAGTACTTC.

The J gene is TRBJ1-1, the V gene TRBV2; 7 positions agree with TRBD1. In germline, CDR1 is SNHLY, CDR2 FYNNEI. The CDR3 sequence is 13 residues long. V was clipped by 6 bases and J by 3 bases; unmatched bases: 4. CDR3 DNA: TGTGCCAGCAGACCGGGACAGTACACTGAAGCTTTCTTT. Its translation: CASRPGQYTEAFF.

Regarding this clone: An end of the junction differs from the germline gene, which may be a read error. The sample contains more than one DNA sequence encoding this CDR3. The genes are TRBV30 and TRBJ1-1, with no clear D. This CDR3 is 13 amino acids long. Germline V lookup: CDR1 GTSNPN, CDR2 SVGIG (reference sequence). The CDR3 reads CAWSVGVNTEAFF. The CDR3 DNA sequence: TGCGCCTGGAGTGTTGGGGTGAACACTGAAGCTTTCTTT.

The chain combines TRBV15 with TRBJ1-2; D is uncertain. Trimming removed 0 bases at V and 10 bases at J, with 15 bases between. Germline V lookup: CDR1 LNHNV, CDR2 YYDKDF (reference sequence). The CDR3 has 14 residues. The CDR3 loop is CATSRDEPDHVYTF. CDR3 coding DNA: TGTGCCACCAGCAGAGATGAACCAGATCACGTCTACACCTTC.

A few counts support this clone. The chain employs TRBV7-9 and TRBJ2-7; 7 positions match TRBD1. Germline CDR1 and CDR2: SEHNR and FQNEAQ (reference sequence). The CDR3 contains 15 residues. Trimming removed 5 bases from V and 2 bases from J; junction bases left unmatched: 9. This CDR3 is CASSHPGTATYEQYF. In DNA, the CDR3 is TGTGCCAGCAGCCACCCCGGGACAGCAACCTACGAGCAGTACTTC.

The J gene is TRBJ2-5, the V gene TRBV2; 9 nucleotides match TRBD2. The CDR3 is 15 residues long. Losses at the gene ends were 3 bases for V and 5 bases for J; bases not matched to a gene: 7. Germline V CDR1 and CDR2: SNHLY, FYNNEI. The CDR3 sequence is CASSDQRGEWETQYF. In nucleotides, the CDR3 is TGTGCCAGCAGTGACCAGCGGGGGGAGTGGGAGACCCAGTACTTC. Variable domain in full (rest from reference TRBV2 and TRBJ2-5): EPEVTQTPSHQVTQMGQEVILRCVPISNHLYFYWYRQILGQKVEFLVSFYNNEISEKSEIFDDQFSVERPDGSNFTLKIRSTKLEDSAMYFCASSDQRGEWETQYFGPGTRLLVL.

The chain is built from TRBV5-1 and TRBJ1-4, with D possibly matching TRBD1 (5 bases). V dropped 2 bases and J dropped 8 bases, with 13 bases sitting between them. Germline lookup yields CDR1 SGHRS and CDR2 YFSETQ. This CDR3 has 14 residues. The CDR3 bases are TGCGCCAGCAGCTTCGATGCAGGGAAAGAAAAACTGTTTTTT. It specifies CASSFDAGKEKLFF.

This clone was detected only once. V gene TRBV13 combines with J gene TRBJ2-7; unclear D gene. With 5 bases removed from V and 1 base from J, the gap between germline ends came to 9 bases. Germline lookup yields CDR1 PRHDT and CDR2 FYEKMQ (reference sequence). This CDR3 region has 13 residues. CDR3 coding DNA: TGTGCCAGCAGCATTACTGTATCCTACGAGCAGTACTTC. Translated, it gives CASSITVSYEQYF.

V usage is TRBV11-2 and J usage is TRBJ2-2; 8 bases agree with TRBD2. The junction had 15 bases not matched to a gene; V was cut back by 6 bases and J by 6 bases. Germline-derived CDR1 and CDR2 are SGHAT and FQNNGV. The CDR3 is 17 residues long. The CDR3 region has the DNA TGTGCCAGCAGACTAAATCCGGGACTAGAGGTGGCCGGGGAGCTGTTTTTT. This codes for CASRLNPGLEVAGELFF.

The chain combines TRBV19 with TRBJ2-1; 7 bases are a match to TRBD2. Trimming cost V 5 bases and J 9 bases; bases outside gene matches: 4. Germline CDR1 and CDR2: LNHDA and SQIVND (reference sequence). This CDR3 has 12 amino acids. Written as DNA, the CDR3 is TGTGCCAGTAGTGGGGAGGGTTTTGAGCAGTTCTTC. This sequence encodes CASSGEGFEQFF.